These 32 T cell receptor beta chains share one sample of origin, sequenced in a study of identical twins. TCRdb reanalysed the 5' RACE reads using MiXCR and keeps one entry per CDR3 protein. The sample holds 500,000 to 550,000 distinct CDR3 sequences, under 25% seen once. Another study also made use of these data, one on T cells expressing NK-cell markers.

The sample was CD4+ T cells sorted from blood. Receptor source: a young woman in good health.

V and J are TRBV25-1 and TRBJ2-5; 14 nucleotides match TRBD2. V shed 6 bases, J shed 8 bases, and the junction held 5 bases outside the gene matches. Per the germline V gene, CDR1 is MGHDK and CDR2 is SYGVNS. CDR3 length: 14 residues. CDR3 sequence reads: CASRGTSGGPTQYF. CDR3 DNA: TGTGCCAGCAGGGGGACTAGCGGGGGCCCTACCCAGTACTTC. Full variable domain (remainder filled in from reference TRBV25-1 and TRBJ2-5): EADIYQTPRYLVIGTGKKITLECSQTMGHDKMYWYQQDPGMELHLIHYSYGVNSTEKGDLSSESTVSRIRTEHFPLTLESARPSHTSQYLCASRGTSGGPTQYFGPGTRLLVL.

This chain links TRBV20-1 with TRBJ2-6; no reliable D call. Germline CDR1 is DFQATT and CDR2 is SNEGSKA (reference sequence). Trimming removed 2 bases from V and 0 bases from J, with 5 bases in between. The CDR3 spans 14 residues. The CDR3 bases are TGCAGTGCTAGATCCAGCTCTGGGGCCAACGTCCTGACTTTC. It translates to CSARSSSGANVLTF.

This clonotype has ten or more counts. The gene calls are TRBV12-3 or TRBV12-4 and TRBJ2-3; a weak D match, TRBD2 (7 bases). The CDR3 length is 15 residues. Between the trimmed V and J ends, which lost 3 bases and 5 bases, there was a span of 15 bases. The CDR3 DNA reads TGTGCCAGCAGTTTCGACGGGGGGCCCAGAGATACGCAGTATTTT. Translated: CASSFDGGPRDTQYF.

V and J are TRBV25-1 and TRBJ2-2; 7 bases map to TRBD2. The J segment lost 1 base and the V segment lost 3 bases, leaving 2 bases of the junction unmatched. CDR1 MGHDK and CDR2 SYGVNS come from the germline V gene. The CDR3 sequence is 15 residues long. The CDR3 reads CASSDAGVNTGELFF. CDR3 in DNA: TGTGCCAGCAGTGACGCGGGAGTGAACACCGGGGAGCTGTTTTTT.

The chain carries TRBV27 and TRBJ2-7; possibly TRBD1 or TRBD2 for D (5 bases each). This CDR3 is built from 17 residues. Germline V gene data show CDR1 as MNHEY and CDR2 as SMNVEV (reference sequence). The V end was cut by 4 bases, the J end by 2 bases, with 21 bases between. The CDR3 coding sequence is TGTGCCAGCAGTTCACGAGCCGGGGCTAGGATGGCCTACGAGCAGTACTTC. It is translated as CASSSRAGARMAYEQYF.

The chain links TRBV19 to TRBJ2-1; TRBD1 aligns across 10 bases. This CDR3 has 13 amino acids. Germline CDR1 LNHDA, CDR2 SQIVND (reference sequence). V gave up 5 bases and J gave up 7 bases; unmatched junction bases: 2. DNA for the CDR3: TGTGCCAGTAGTGACAGGGGGCGAAATGAGCAGTTCTTC. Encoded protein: CASSDRGRNEQFF.

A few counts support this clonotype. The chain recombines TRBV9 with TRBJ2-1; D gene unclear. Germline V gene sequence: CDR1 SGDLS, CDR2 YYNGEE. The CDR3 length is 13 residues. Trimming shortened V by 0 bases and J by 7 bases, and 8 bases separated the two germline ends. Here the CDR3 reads CASSVGVNNEQFF. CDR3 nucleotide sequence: TGTGCCAGCAGCGTAGGGGTGAATAATGAGCAGTTCTTC.

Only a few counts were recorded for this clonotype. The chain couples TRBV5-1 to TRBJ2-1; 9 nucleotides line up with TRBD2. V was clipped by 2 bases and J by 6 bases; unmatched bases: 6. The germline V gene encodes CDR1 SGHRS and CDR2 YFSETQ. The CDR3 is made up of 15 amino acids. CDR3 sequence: CASSLSGLASNEQFF. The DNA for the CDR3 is TGCGCCAGCAGCTTATCGGGACTAGCCTCCAATGAGCAGTTCTTC.

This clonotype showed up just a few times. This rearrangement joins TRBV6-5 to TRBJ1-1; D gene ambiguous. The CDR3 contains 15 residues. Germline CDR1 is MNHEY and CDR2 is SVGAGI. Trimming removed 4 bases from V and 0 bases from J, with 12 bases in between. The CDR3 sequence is CASSSPSPLNTEAFF. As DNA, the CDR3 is TGTGCCAGCAGTTCCCCAAGTCCTTTGAACACTGAAGCTTTCTTT.

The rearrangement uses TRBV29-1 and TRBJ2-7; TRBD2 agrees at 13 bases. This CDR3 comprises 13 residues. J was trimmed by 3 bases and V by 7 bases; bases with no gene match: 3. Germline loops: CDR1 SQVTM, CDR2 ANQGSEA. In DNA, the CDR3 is TGCAGCGGTCGACTAGCGGGAGGCTACGAGCAGTACTTC. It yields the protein CSGRLAGGYEQYF.

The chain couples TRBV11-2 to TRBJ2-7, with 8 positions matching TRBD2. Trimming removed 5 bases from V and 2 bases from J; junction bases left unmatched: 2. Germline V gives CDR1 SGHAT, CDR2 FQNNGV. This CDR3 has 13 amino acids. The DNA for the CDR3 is TGTGCCAGCAGCATCGGGAGGGCCTACGAGCAGTACTTC. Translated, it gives CASSIGRAYEQYF.

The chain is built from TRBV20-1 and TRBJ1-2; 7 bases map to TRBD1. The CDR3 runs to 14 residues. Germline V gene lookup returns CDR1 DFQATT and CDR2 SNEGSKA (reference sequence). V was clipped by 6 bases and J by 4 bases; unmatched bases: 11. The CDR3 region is CSAPQPGGTYGYTF. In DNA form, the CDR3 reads TGCAGTGCACCCCAACCAGGGGGTACCTATGGCTACACCTTC.

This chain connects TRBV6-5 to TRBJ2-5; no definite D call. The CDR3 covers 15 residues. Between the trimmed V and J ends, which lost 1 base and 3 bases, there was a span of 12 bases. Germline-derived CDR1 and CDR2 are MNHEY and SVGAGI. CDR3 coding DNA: TGTGCCAGCAGTTACTTGCCCCAGGCCAAAGAGACCCAGTACTTC. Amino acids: CASSYLPQAKETQYF.

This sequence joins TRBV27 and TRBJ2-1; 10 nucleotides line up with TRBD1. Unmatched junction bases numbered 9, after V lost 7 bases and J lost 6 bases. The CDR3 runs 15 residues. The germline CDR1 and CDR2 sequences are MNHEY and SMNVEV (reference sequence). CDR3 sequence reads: CASTPGDRGANEQFF. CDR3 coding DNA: TGTGCCAGCACCCCAGGGGACAGGGGAGCCAATGAGCAGTTCTTC.

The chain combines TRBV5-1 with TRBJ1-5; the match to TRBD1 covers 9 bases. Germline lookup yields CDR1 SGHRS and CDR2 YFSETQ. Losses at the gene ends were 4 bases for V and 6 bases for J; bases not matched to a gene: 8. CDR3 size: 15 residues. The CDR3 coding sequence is TGCGCCAGCAGCCCGGGGACAGGGCAAGGTCAGCCCCAGCATTTT. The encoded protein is CASSPGTGQGQPQHF. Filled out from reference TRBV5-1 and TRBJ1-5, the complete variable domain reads KAGVTQTPRYLIKTRGQQVTLSCSPISGHRSVSWYQQTPGQGLQFLFEYFSETQRNKGNFPGRFSGRQFSNSRSEMNVSTLELGDSALYLCASSPGTGQGQPQHFGDGTRLSIL.

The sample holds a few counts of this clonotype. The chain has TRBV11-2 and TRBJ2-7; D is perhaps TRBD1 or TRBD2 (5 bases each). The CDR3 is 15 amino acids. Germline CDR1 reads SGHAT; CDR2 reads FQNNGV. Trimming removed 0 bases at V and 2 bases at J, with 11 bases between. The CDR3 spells CASSLESWGTYEQYF. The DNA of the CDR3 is TGTGCCAGCAGCTTAGAGAGTTGGGGGACCTACGAGCAGTACTTC.

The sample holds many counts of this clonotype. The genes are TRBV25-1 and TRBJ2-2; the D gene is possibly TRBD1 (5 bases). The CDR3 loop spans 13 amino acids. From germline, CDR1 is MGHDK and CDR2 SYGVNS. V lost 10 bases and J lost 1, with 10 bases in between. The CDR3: CATRQQNTGELFF. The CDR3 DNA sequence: TGTGCCACACGACAGCAGAACACCGGGGAGCTGTTTTTT. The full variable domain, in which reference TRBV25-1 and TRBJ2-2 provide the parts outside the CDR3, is EADIYQTPRYLVIGTGKKITLECSQTMGHDKMYWYQQDPGMELHLIHYSYGVNSTEKGDLSSESTVSRIRTEHFPLTLESARPSHTSQYLCATRQQNTGELFFGEGSRLTVL.

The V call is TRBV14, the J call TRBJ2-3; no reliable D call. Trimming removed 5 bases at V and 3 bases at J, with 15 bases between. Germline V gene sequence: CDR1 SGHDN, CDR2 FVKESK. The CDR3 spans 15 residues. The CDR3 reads CASSNALGATDTQYF. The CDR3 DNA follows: TGTGCCAGCAGCAACGCTCTAGGAGCGACAGATACGCAGTATTTT.

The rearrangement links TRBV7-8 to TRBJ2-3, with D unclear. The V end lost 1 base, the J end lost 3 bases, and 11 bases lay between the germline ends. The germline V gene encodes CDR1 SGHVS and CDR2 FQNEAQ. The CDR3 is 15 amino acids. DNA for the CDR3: TGTGCCAGCAGCTTAGTGGGTGGGTTTACAGATACGCAGTATTTT. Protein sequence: CASSLVGGFTDTQYF.

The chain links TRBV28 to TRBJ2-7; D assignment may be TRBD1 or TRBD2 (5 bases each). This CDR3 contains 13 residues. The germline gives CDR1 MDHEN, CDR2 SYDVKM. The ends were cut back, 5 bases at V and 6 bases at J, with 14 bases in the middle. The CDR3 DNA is TGTGCCAGCAGTCCCCCGGGGACCGGCGAGCAGTACTTC. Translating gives CASSPPGTGEQYF.

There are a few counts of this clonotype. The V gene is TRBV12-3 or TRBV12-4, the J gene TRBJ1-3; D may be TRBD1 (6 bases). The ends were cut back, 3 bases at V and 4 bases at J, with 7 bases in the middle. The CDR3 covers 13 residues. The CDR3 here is CASSFGTGNTIYF. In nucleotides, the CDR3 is TGTGCCAGCAGTTTTGGGACAGGAAACACCATATATTTT.

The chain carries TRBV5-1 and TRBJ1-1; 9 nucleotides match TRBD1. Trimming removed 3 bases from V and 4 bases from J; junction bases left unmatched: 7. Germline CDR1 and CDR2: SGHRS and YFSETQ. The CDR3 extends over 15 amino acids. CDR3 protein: CASSSEGDRATEAFF. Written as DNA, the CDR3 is TGCGCCAGCAGCTCGGAAGGGGACAGGGCCACTGAAGCTTTCTTT.

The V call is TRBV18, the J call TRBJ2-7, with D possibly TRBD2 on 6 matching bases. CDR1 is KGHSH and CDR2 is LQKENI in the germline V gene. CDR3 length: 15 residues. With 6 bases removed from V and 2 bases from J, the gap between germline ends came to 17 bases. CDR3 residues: CASSGGVDSTYEQYF. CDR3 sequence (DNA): TGTGCCAGCTCTGGAGGGGTAGACAGTACCTACGAGCAGTACTTC.

The CDR3 loop is CASKKGTGVFTGELFF. CDR3 bases: TGTGCCAGCAAGAAGGGGACAGGGGTATTCACCGGGGAGCTGTTTTTT. The chain carries TRBV12-3 or TRBV12-4 and TRBJ2-2, with 10 bases aligning to TRBD1. Trimming cost V 7 bases and J 4 bases; bases outside gene matches: 9. This CDR3 is 16 amino acids long.

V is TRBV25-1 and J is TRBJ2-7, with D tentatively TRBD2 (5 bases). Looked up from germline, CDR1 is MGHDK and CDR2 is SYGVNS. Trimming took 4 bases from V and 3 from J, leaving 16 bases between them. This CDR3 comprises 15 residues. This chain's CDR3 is CASSGLRKGVYEQYF. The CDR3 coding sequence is TGTGCCAGCAGTGGTCTAAGGAAGGGAGTCTACGAGCAGTACTTC.

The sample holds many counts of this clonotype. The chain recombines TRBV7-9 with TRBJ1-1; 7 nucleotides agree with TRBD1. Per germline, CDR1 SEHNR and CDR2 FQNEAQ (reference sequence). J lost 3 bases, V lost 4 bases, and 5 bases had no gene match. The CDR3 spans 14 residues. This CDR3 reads CASSSTGRDTEAFF. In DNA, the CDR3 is TGTGCCAGCAGCTCGACAGGGAGAGACACTGAAGCTTTCTTT.

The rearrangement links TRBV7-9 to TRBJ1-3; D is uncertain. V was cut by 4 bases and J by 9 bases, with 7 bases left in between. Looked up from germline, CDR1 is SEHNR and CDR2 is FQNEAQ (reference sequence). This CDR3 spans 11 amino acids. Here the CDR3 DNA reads TGTGCCAGCAGCTCCATGACCACCATATATTTT. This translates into CASSSMTTIYF.

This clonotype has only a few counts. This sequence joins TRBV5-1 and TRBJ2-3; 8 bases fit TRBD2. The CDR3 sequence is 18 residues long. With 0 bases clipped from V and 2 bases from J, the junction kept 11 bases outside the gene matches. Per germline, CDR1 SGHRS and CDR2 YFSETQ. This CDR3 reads CASSLVRREARITDTQYF. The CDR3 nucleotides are TGCGCCAGCAGCTTGGTGCGGCGGGAGGCTCGGATCACAGATACGCAGTATTTT.

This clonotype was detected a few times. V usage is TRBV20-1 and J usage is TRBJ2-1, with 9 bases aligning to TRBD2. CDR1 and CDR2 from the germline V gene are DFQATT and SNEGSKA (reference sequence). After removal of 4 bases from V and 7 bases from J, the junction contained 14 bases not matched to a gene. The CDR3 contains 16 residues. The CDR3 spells CSANALAGFDGNEQFF. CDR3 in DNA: TGCAGTGCTAATGCCCTAGCGGGATTTGACGGGAATGAGCAGTTCTTC.

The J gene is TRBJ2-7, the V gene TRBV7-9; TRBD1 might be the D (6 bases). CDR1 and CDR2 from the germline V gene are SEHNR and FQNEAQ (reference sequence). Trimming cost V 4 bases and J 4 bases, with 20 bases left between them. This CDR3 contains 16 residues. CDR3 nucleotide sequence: TGTGCCAGCAGCTCCAACAGGGTTTCCGGCGATTACGAGCAGTACTTC. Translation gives CASSSNRVSGDYEQYF.

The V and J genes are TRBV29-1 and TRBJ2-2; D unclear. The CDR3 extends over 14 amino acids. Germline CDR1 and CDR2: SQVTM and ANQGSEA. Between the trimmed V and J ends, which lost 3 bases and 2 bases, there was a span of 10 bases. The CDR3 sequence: CSVDTQLNTGELFF. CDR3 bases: TGCAGCGTTGACACCCAGCTTAACACCGGGGAGCTGTTTTTT.

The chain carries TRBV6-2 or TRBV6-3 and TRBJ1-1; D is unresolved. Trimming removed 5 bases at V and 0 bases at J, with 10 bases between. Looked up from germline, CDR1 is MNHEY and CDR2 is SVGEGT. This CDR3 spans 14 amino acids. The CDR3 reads CASSREGVNTEAFF. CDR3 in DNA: TGTGCCAGCAGTAGGGAGGGAGTGAACACTGAAGCTTTCTTT.